The TCR beta chain described here comes from a study of T and B cells in COVID-19 patients. Findings of the study overall: Exclusive to the recovered cohort were more than 2,000 TCR clusters, 30 to 40 of them with low generation probability.

BIOMED2 TRB-A/B primer pools were used in multiplex TRB PCR. TCRdb reprocessed the multiplex PCR reads via MiXCR and lists one record per CDR3 protein. This table holds roughly 6,000 distinct CDR3 sequences, approximately 36% found once. With 10 bases clipped from V and 3 bases from J, the junction kept 8 bases outside the gene matches. This CDR3 contains 14 residues. Blood genomic DNA input for TRB amplification was about 220-500 ng. As to this clonotype: Its specificity is unknown.

V and J are TRBV12-3 or TRBV12-4 and TRBJ2-7; 11 positions agree with TRBD1. The specimen was blood. This TCR was recovered from a human donor with active COVID-19. The CDR3 loop reads CATEAGTGGYEQYF. DNA for the CDR3: TGTGCCACCGAAGCCGGGACAGGGGGCTACGAGCAGTACTTC.